This passage covers 18 T cell receptor beta chains from one sample sequenced in a study of T cell responses to AZD1222 COVID-19 vaccine. Data came from immunoSEQ multiplex PCR; TCRdb stores just in-frame clones and leaves some out. The sample includes tens of thousands of clones, approximately 83% seen only once; the top ten take 9% to 14%. The sequencing used peripheral blood, collected 28 days after the second AZD1222 dose. Source of these receptors: an adult who received the AZD1222 COVID-19 vaccine.

CDR3 amino acids: CASSYWQKPYGYTF. As DNA, the CDR3 is TGTGCCAGCAGTTATTGGCAGAAACCCTATGGCTACACCTTC. This rearrangement joins TRBV6-5 to TRBJ1-2; D ambiguous. The germline V gene has CDR1 MNHEY and CDR2 SVGAGI. V lost 3 bases and J 4 bases, leaving 12 bases between the germline ends. CDR3 length: 14 residues.

The chain recombines TRBV6-5 with TRBJ2-5; a possible D gene is TRBD1 (5 bases). The CDR3 spans 14 residues. The V end was cut by 5 bases, the J end by 6 bases, with 16 bases between. From germline, CDR1 is MNHEY and CDR2 SVGAGI. This CDR3 reads CASSTSGIWKTQYF. The CDR3 DNA is TGTGCCAGCAGTACCTCAGGGATATGGAAGACCCAGTACTTC.

The genes are TRBV2 and TRBJ1-1; possible D gene TRBD1, 5 bases. With 11 bases removed from V and 4 bases from J, the gap between germline ends came to 17 bases. This CDR3 contains 13 residues. Germline lookup yields CDR1 SNHLY and CDR2 FYNNEI. The CDR3 loop reads CASRRQGGTEAFF. CDR3 DNA: TGTGCCTCCCGAAGGCAGGGAGGCACTGAAGCTTTCTTT.

This chain links TRBV7-9 with TRBJ2-3, with D possibly called TRBD1 or TRBD2 (7 bases each). From germline, CDR1 is SEHNR and CDR2 FQNEAQ (reference sequence). This CDR3 region has 14 residues. V was cut by 5 bases and J by 9 bases, with 18 bases left in between. CDR3 sequence (DNA): TGTGCCAGCAGCCCCAGGGGGTGGGGGGGCACGCAGTATTTT. Encoded protein: CASSPRGWGGTQYF.

This rearrangement joins TRBV11-2 to TRBJ2-5; 11 positions match TRBD1. V lost 3 bases, J lost 4 bases, and 7 bases stayed unmatched. This CDR3 has 16 residues. Germline loops: CDR1 SGHAT, CDR2 FQNNGV. The CDR3 reads CASSFTKDRGLETQYF. As DNA, the CDR3 is TGTGCCAGCAGCTTCACAAAGGACAGGGGGCTAGAGACCCAGTACTTC.

This clone was seen only once. This chain uses TRBV7-9 with TRBJ1-1, with D possibly matching TRBD1 (5 bases). The V and J ends lost 5 bases and 1 base respectively, with 14 bases between them. The CDR3 runs 15 residues. CDR1 SEHNR and CDR2 FQNEAQ come from the germline V gene (reference sequence). CDR3 in amino acids: CASSPQSGGNTEAFF. The CDR3 nucleotides read TGTGCCAGCAGCCCGCAGTCCGGGGGGAACACTGAAGCTTTCTTT.

This clone turned up a few times. The chain has TRBV27 and TRBJ1-1, with no clear D. Per the germline V gene, CDR1 is MNHEY and CDR2 is SMNVEV (reference sequence). Trimming removed 5 bases from V and 7 bases from J, with 17 bases in between. CDR3 length: 14 residues. CDR3 coding DNA: TGTGCCAGCAGTCCCCGAGGGCGGATCATTGAAGCTTTCTTT. Translating gives CASSPRGRIIEAFF.

In this sample, this clone turned up once. The chain is built from TRBV30 and TRBJ2-5, with D hard to call. The V gene lost 1 base and the J gene lost 3 bases, with 0 bases spanning the gap. CDR1 and CDR2 from the germline V gene are GTSNPN and SVGIG (reference sequence). The CDR3 has 10 residues. The CDR3 nucleotides are TGTGCCTGGAGTGAAGAGACCCAGTACTTC. It is translated as CAWSEETQYF.

V and J are TRBV4-3 and TRBJ2-4; the D gene is possibly TRBD2 (5 bases). Germline loops: CDR1 LGHNA, CDR2 YSLEER. This CDR3 has 14 residues. V lost 4 bases and J lost 7, with 14 bases in between. The CDR3 is CASSRGLEGNIQYF. The CDR3 nucleotides are TGCGCCAGCAGCCGCGGGCTCGAGGGTAACATTCAGTACTTC.

The chain has TRBV11-3 and TRBJ1-1, with D unclear. The CDR3 covers 11 residues. Germline V CDR1 and CDR2: SGHNT, YENEEA. V gave up 4 bases and J gave up 4 bases, with 4 bases separating them. DNA for the CDR3: TGTGCCAGCAGCTCCCGCACTGAAGCTTTCTTT. Translated, it gives CASSSRTEAFF.

The V and J genes are TRBV12-3 or TRBV12-4 and TRBJ1-2; D not certain. The CDR3 extends over 13 amino acids. V was trimmed by 7 bases and J by 7 bases, leaving 16 bases between them. CDR3 amino acids: CASKRIQEGGYTF. CDR3 DNA sequence: TGTGCCAGCAAAAGGATCCAGGAAGGTGGCTACACCTTC.

The chain employs TRBV12-3 or TRBV12-4 and TRBJ2-7; no firm D call. V was trimmed by 5 bases and J by 5 bases, leaving 13 bases between them. This CDR3 has 13 residues. CDR3 in amino acids: CASSIRLLDEQYF. The CDR3 coding sequence is TGTGCCAGCAGTATCAGGCTTCTAGACGAGCAGTACTTC.

This chain uses TRBV12-3 or TRBV12-4 with TRBJ1-1, with 8 bases fitting TRBD1. J lost 4 bases, V lost 5 bases, and 3 bases had no gene match. CDR3 size: 13 residues. The CDR3 loop reads CASSTGGGTEAFF. The CDR3 DNA sequence: TGTGCCAGCAGTACAGGGGGAGGCACTGAAGCTTTCTTT.

The chain employs TRBV4-3 and TRBJ1-2, with 7 bases lining up with TRBD1. Germline lookup yields CDR1 LGHNA and CDR2 YSLEER. Trimming at V came to 0 bases and at J to 0 bases, leaving 7 bases not matched to a gene. CDR3 size: 17 residues. This chain's CDR3 is CASSQDRSGGSNYGYTF. The CDR3 coding sequence is TGCGCCAGCAGCCAAGATCGTTCAGGGGGATCTAACTATGGCTACACCTTC.

The J gene is TRBJ2-7, the V gene TRBV3-1 (or the pseudogene TRBV3-2), with TRBD1 matching 11 bases. Germline CDR1 is LGHDT and CDR2 is YNNKEL (reference sequence). V lost 5 bases, J lost 2 bases, and 5 bases stayed unmatched. The CDR3 runs to 15 residues. The CDR3 nucleotides are TGTGCCAGCAGCTTTGGGACAGGGGGTACCTACGAGCAGTACTTC. Residues: CASSFGTGGTYEQYF.

The V gene is TRBV19, the J gene TRBJ2-2, with D perhaps assigned TRBD1 or TRBD2 (5 bases each). The CDR3 loop spans 15 amino acids. V lost 4 bases to trimming and J lost 1 base, with 10 bases between them. From germline, CDR1 is LNHDA and CDR2 SQIVND (reference sequence). DNA for the CDR3: TGTGCCAGTAGTACCGGGACGGTGAACACCGGGGAGCTGTTTTTT. It yields the protein CASSTGTVNTGELFF.

This chain connects TRBV12-3 or TRBV12-4 to TRBJ1-1, with TRBD1 as a possible D gene (5 bases). V was clipped by 3 bases and J by 5 bases, with 10 bases between them. The CDR3 sequence is 13 residues long. CDR3 loop: CASSLSQGTEAFF. CDR3 sequence (DNA): TGTGCCAGCAGTTTGAGCCAGGGTACTGAAGCTTTCTTT.

V usage is TRBV15 and J usage is TRBJ1-4, with D possibly matching TRBD1 (6 bases). Per the germline V gene, CDR1 is LNHNV and CDR2 is YYDKDF (reference sequence). There are 16 residues in the CDR3. The V and J ends lost 4 bases and 8 bases respectively, with 20 bases between them. The CDR3 nucleotides read TGTGCCACCAGCAAAAACAGGGTTGGGGCTGGGGAAAAACTGTTTTTT. The encoded protein is CATSKNRVGAGEKLFF.